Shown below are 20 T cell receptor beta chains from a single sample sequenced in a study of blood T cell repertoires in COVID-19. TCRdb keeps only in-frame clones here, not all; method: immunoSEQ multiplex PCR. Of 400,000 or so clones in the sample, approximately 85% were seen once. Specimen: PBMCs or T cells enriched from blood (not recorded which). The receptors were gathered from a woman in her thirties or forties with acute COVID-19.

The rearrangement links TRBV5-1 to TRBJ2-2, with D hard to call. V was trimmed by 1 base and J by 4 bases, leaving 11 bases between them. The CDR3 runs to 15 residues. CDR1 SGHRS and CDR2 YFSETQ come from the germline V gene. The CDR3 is CASSLWASATGELFF. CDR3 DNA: TGCGCCAGCAGCTTGTGGGCGTCAGCCACCGGGGAGCTGTTTTTT.

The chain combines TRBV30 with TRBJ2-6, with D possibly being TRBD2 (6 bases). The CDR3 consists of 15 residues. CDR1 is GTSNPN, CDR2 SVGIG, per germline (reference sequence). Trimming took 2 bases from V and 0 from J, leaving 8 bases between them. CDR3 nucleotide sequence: TGTGCCTGGAGTCTGGGGGGCTCTGGGGCCAACGTCCTGACTTTC. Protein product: CAWSLGGSGANVLTF.

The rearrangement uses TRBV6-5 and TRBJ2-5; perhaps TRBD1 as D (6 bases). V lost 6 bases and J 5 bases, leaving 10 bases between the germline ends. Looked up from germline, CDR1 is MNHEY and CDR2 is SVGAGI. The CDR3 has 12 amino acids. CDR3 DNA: TGTGCCAGCAGCCCCCAGGGGGAGACCCAGTACTTC. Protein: CASSPQGETQYF.

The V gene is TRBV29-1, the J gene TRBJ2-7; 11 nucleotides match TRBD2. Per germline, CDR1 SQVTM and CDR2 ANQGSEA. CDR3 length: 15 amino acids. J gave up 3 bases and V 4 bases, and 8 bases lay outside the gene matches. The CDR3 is CSVGTSGGRGYEQYF. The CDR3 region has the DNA TGCAGCGTTGGTACTAGCGGGGGCCGGGGCTACGAGCAGTACTTC.

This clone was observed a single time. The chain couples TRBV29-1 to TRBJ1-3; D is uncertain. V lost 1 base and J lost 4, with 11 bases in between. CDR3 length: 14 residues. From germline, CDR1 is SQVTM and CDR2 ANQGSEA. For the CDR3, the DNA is TGCAGCGTTGAAGGTACGGGTGAAGGAAACACCATATATTTT. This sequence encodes CSVEGTGEGNTIYF.

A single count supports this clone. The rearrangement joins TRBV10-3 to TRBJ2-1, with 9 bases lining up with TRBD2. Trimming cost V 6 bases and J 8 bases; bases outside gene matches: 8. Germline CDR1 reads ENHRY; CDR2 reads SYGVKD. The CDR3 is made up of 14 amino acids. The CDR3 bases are TGTGCCATCAGGGGCGGGGGGGCCCTAGATGAGCAGTTCTTC. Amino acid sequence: CAIRGGGALDEQFF.

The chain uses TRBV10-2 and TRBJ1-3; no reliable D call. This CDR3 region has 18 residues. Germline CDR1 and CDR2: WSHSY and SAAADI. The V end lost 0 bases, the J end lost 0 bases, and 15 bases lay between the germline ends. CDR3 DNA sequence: TGCGCCAGCAGTGAGTCTGGCGGGCCCTCCGACTCTGGAAACACCATATATTTT. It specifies CASSESGGPSDSGNTIYF.

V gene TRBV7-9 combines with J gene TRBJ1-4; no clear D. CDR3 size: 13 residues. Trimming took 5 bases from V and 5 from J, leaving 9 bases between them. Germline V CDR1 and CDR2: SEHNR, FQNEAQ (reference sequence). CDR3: CASSTPGNEKLFF. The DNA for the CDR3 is TGTGCCAGCAGCACCCCGGGGAATGAAAAACTGTTTTTT.

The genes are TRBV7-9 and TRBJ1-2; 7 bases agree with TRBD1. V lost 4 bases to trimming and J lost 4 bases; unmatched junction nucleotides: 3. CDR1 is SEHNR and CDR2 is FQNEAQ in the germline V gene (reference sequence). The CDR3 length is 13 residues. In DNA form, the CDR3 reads TGTGCCAGCAGCTCGACAGGGCTCTATGGCTACACCTTC. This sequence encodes CASSSTGLYGYTF.

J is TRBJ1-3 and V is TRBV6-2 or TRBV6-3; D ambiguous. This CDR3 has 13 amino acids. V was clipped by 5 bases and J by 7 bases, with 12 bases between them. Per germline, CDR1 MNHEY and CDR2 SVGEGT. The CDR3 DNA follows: TGTGCCAGCAGTCTCCTCGTTCCGAACACCATATATTTT. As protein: CASSLLVPNTIYF.

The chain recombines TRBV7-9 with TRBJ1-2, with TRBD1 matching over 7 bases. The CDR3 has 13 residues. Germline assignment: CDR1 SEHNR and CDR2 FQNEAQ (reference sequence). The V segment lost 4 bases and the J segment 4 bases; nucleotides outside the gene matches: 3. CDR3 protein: CASSSQGSYGYTF. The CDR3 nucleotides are TGTGCCAGCAGCTCACAGGGGAGCTATGGCTACACCTTC. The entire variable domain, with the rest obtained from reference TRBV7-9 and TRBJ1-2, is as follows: DTGVSQNPRHKITKRGQNVTFRCDPISEHNRLYWYRQTLGQGPEFLTYFQNEAQLEKSRLLSDRFSAERPKGSFSTLEIQRTEQGDSAMYLCASSSQGSYGYTFGSGTRLTVV.

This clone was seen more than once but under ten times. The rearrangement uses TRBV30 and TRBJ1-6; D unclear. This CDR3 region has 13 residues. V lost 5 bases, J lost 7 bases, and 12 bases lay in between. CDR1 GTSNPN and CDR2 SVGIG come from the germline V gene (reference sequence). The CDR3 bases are TGTGCCTGGGGAAGGGAGGGAAATTCACCCCTCCACTTT. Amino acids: CAWGREGNSPLHF.

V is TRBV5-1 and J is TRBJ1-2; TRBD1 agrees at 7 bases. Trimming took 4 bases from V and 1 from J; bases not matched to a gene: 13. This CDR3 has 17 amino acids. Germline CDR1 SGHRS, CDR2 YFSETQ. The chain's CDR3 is CASSDPGRDRLNYGYTF. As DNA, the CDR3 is TGCGCCAGCAGCGACCCGGGCCGGGACAGACTTAACTATGGCTACACCTTC.

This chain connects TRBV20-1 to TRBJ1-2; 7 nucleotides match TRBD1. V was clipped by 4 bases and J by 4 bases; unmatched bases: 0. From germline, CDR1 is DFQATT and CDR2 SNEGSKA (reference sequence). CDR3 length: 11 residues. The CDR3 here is CSATGGYGYTF. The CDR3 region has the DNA TGCAGTGCTACAGGGGGCTATGGCTACACCTTC.

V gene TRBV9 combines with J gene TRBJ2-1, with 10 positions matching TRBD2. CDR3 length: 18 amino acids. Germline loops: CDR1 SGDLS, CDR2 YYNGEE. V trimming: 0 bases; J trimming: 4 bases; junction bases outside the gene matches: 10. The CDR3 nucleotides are TGTGCCAGCAGCGTAGTTGGTAGCGGGGGGACGGCTTACAATGAGCAGTTCTTC. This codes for CASSVVGSGGTAYNEQFF.

This CDR3 reads CASSQKQGAYGEKLFF. The CDR3 nucleotides read TGTGCCAGCAGCCAGAAACAGGGGGCGTATGGAGAAAAACTGTTTTTT. The rearrangement joins TRBV3-1 (or the pseudogene TRBV3-2) to TRBJ1-4; TRBD1 matches at 9 bases. The CDR3 is 16 residues long. Germline-derived CDR1 and CDR2 are LGHDT and YNNKEL (reference sequence). The V segment lost 3 bases and the J segment 8 bases; nucleotides outside the gene matches: 10.

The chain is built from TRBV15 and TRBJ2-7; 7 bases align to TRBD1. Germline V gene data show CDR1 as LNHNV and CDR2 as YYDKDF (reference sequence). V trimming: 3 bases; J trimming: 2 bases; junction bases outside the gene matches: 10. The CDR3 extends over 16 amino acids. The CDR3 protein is CATSRETGAYPYEQYF. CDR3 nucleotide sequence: TGTGCCACCAGCAGGGAAACAGGGGCCTACCCCTACGAGCAGTACTTC.

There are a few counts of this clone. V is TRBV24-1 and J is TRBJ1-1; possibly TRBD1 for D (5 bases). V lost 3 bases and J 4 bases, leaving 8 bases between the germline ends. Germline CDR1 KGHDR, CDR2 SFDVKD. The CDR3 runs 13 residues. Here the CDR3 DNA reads TGTGCCACCAGTGATAGGGGAATCACTGAAGCTTTCTTT. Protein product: CATSDRGITEAFF.

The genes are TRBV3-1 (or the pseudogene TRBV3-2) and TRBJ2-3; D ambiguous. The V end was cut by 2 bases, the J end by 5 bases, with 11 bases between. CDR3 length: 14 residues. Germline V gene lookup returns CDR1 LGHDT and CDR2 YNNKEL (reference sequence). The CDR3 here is CASSQILSRDTQYF. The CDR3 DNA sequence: TGTGCCAGCAGCCAAATTCTTTCTAGAGATACGCAGTATTTT.

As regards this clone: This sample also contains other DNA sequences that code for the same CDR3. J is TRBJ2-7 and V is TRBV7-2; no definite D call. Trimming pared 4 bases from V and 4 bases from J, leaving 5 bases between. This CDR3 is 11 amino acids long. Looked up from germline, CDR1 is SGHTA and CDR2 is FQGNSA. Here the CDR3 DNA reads TGTGCCAGCAGCTCCCTATACGAGCAGTACTTC. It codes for CASSSLYEQYF.